The 13 T cell receptor beta chains reported below all come from one sample, sequenced in a study of type 1 regulatory T cells (dated by TCRdb to the early 2020s). TCRdb records Illumina MiSeq as the sequencer. Clones were called with MiXCR by TCRdb after fastp trimmed the public reads at Q25, and only in-frame beta chains were retained. Entries that share a CDR3 protein sequence are merged under the most common genes and DNA. In all, the sample holds around 14,000 distinct CDR3 sequences, and about an eighth of those were seen once. 15% of the sample comes from the top ten. Antigens of these TCRs are unknown. Input material: cultured T cells, either the whole culture or a sorted T cell fraction (not recorded which). Receptors originate from a human donor in good health.

Judged by abundance, this clonotype is medium-sized. J is TRBJ1-4 and V is TRBV29-1; D might be TRBD1 (5 bases). V shed 3 bases and J shed 8 bases, with 16 bases lying between them. Germline V gives CDR1 SQVTM, CDR2 ANQGSEA. The CDR3 spans 14 residues. The CDR3 reads CSVDPRGFGEKLFF. The CDR3 DNA reads TGCAGCGTTGATCCTAGGGGTTTCGGCGAAAAACTGTTTTTT.

This clonotype was counted at least ten times. This chain connects TRBV20-1 to TRBJ2-1; no clear D gene. This CDR3 is 11 amino acids long. Germline V gives CDR1 DFQATT, CDR2 SNEGSKA (reference sequence). Trimming stripped 6 bases from V and 8 bases from J, with 11 bases between. CDR3: CSAVRVYEQFF. The CDR3 DNA follows: TGCAGTGCGGTTAGGGTTTATGAGCAGTTCTTC.

This clonotype was recorded at least ten times. This chain links TRBV29-1 with TRBJ2-1; no reliable D call. Trimming removed 6 bases from V and 2 bases from J, with 11 bases in between. Germline V gives CDR1 SQVTM, CDR2 ANQGSEA. This CDR3 is built from 13 residues. CDR3 sequence (DNA): TGCAGCGTGGAAAAATGGGCCTACAATGAGCAGTTCTTC. This codes for CSVEKWAYNEQFF.

About this clonotype: A much larger clonotype is one base distant, so this may be a read error. In DNA form, the CDR3 reads TGCGCCAGCAGCTTGACAGGGCGAGAGGAGCAGTTCTTC. This codes for CASSLTGREEQFF. The chain links TRBV5-1 to TRBJ2-1, with D maybe TRBD1 (6 bases). The V gene lost 1 base and the J gene lost 10 bases, with 12 bases spanning the gap. CDR1 is SGHRS and CDR2 is YFSETQ in the germline V gene. The CDR3 is 13 amino acids.

This clonotype was seen at least ten times. The genes are TRBV5-6 and TRBJ2-1; unclear D gene. Germline V gives CDR1 SGHDT, CDR2 YYEEEE. This CDR3 spans 11 amino acids. V lost 1 base to trimming and J lost 8 bases, with 4 bases between them. CDR3 nucleotides: TGTGCCAGCAGCTTGATGTATGAGCAGTTCTTC. This sequence encodes CASSLMYEQFF.

This clonotype showed up many times. The V and J genes are TRBV20-1 and TRBJ2-2; 12 positions agree with TRBD1. Germline-derived CDR1 and CDR2 are DFQATT and SNEGSKA (reference sequence). J lost 4 bases, V lost 0 bases, and 6 bases had no gene match. The CDR3 contains 17 residues. The CDR3 loop reads CSARDPGTGGGTGELFF. The CDR3 DNA is TGCAGTGCTAGAGATCCCGGGACAGGGGGCGGCACCGGGGAGCTGTTTTTT.

This clonotype appeared a few times. J is TRBJ2-7 and V is TRBV20-1, with D perhaps matching TRBD2 (6 bases). This CDR3 has 14 residues. Trimming shortened V by 3 bases and J by 6 bases, and 18 bases separated the two germline ends. CDR1 and CDR2 from the germline V gene are DFQATT and SNEGSKA (reference sequence). The CDR3 loop is CSASYPGTAGEQYF. CDR3 sequence (DNA): TGCAGTGCTAGTTACCCCGGGACTGCGGGCGAGCAGTACTTC.

This clonotype was seen ten or more times. The gene calls are TRBV5-6 and TRBJ2-3, with D perhaps TRBD1 (5 bases). Germline V CDR1 and CDR2: SGHDT, YYEEEE. The V gene lost 5 bases and the J gene lost 0 bases, with 10 bases spanning the gap. CDR3 length: 14 residues. The CDR3 here is CASSGQLSTDTQYF. The CDR3 DNA follows: TGTGCCAGCAGTGGACAACTTAGCACAGATACGCAGTATTTT.

In this sample, this clonotype turned up many times. Being one base from a much bigger clone, this may be a read error. The chain has TRBV11-2 and TRBJ1-3; possible D gene TRBD1, 5 bases. The germline V gene encodes CDR1 SGHAT and CDR2 FQNNGV. The CDR3 length is 12 residues. CDR3 region: CASAWDGNTVYF. The CDR3 coding sequence is TGTGCCAGCGCATGGGACGGAAACACCGTATATTTT.

This clonotype was counted between two and nine times. The rearrangement uses TRBV12-3 or TRBV12-4 and TRBJ1-5; 11 bases align to TRBD1. CDR3 size: 14 residues. V shed 5 bases and J 7 bases; nucleotides not matched to a gene: 4. The CDR3 loop reads CASSRTGGSQPQHF. The CDR3, as DNA: TGTGCCAGCAGTCGGACAGGGGGCAGCCAGCCCCAGCATTTT.

This clonotype occurred many times. This chain joins TRBV7-2 and TRBJ1-1; D unclear. V lost 4 bases, J lost 0 bases, and 12 bases lay in between. CDR3 length: 15 residues. Germline CDR1 is SGHTA and CDR2 is FQGNSA. CDR3 in amino acids: CASSSGRPVNTEAFF. The CDR3 DNA is TGTGCCAGCAGCTCCGGACGGCCCGTGAACACTGAAGCTTTCTTT.

This clonotype was recorded many times. The gene calls are TRBV5-1 and TRBJ2-3, with TRBD2 identical over 11 bases. CDR1 is SGHRS and CDR2 is YFSETQ in the germline V gene. V trimming: 2 bases; J trimming: 2 bases; junction bases outside the gene matches: 1. The CDR3 has 15 residues. The CDR3 here is CASSFSGRATDTQYF. The CDR3 DNA sequence: TGCGCCAGCAGCTTTAGCGGGAGGGCCACAGATACGCAGTATTTT. The full variable domain, rest sourced from reference TRBV5-1 and TRBJ2-3, is KAGVTQTPRYLIKTRGQQVTLSCSPISGHRSVSWYQQTPGQGLQFLFEYFSETQRNKGNFPGRFSGRQFSNSRSEMNVSTLELGDSALYLCASSFSGRATDTQYFGPGTRLTVL.

Regarding this clonotype: A much larger clone differs from this one at a single base, so this may be a read error. The rearrangement links TRBV20-1 to TRBJ2-1; D may match TRBD1 or TRBD2 (6 bases each). Germline CDR1 reads DFQATT; CDR2 reads SNEGSKA (reference sequence). The CDR3 spans 14 residues. The V and J ends lost 6 bases and 6 bases respectively, with 18 bases between them. For the CDR3, the DNA is TGCAGTGCCACAGGGACTGGCGGAGGCAATGAGCAGTTCTTC. Translated, it gives CSATGTGGGNEQFF.